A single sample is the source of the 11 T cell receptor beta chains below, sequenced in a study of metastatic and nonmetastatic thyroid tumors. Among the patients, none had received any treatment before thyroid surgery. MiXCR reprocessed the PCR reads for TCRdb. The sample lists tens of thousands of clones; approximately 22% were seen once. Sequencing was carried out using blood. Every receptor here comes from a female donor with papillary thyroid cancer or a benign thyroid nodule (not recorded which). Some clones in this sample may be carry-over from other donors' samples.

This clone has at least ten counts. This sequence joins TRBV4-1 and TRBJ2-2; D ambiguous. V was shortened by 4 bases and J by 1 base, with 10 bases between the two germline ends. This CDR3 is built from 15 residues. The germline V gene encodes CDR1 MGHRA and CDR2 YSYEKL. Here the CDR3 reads CASSLGSWNTGELFF. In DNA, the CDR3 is TGCGCCAGCAGCCTGGGGTCCTGGAACACCGGGGAGCTGTTTTTT.

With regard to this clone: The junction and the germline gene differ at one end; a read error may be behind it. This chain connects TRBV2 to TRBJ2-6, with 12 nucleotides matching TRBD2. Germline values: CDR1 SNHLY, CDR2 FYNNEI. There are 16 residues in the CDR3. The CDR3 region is CANTSGRSSGDNVLTF. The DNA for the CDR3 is TGTGCCAACACTAGCGGGAGGTCCTCTGGGGACAACGTCCTGACTTTC.

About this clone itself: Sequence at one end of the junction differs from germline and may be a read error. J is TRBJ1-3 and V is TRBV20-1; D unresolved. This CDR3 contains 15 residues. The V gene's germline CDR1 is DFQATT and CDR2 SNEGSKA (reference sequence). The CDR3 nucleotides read TGCAGTGCCCATAAGTCTCAGCGTCCTGGAAACACCATAAATTTT. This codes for CSAHKSQRPGNTINF.

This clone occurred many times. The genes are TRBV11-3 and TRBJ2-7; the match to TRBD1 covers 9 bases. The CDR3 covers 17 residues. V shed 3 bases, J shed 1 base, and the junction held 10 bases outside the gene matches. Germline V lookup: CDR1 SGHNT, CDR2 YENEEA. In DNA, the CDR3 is TGTGCCAGCAGCTTGGGGGGCCGCGGGACAGGGTCCTACGAGCAGTACTTC. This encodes CASSLGGRGTGSYEQYF.

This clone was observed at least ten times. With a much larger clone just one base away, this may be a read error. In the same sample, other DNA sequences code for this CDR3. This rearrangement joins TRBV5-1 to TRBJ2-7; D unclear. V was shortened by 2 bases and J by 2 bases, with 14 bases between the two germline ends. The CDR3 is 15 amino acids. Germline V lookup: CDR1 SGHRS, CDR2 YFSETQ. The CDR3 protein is CASSLEAGRPYEQYF. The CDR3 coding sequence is TGCGCCAGCAGCTTAGAGGCAGGCAGACCCTACGAGCAGTACTTC.

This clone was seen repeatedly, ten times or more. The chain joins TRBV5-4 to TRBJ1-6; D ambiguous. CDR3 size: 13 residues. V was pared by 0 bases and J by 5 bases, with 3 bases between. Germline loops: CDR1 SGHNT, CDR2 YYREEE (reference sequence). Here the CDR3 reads CASSLGDNSPLHF. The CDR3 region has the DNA TGTGCCAGCAGCTTGGGAGATAATTCACCCCTCCACTTT.

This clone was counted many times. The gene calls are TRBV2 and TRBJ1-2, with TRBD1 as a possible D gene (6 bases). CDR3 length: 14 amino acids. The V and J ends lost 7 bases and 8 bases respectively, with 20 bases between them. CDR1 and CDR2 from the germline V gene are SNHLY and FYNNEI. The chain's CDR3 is CASTPIAQGAGYTF. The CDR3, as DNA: TGTGCCAGCACCCCCATTGCACAGGGCGCGGGCTACACCTTC.

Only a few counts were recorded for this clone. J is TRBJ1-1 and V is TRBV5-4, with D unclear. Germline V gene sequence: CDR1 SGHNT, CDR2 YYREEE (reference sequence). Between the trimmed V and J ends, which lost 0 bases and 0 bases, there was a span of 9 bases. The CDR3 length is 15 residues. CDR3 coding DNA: TGTGCCAGCAGCTTGGAGCTGACCATGAACACTGAAGCTTTCTTT. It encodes CASSLELTMNTEAFF. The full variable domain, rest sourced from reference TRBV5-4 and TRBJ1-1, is ETGVTQSPTHLIKTRGQQVTLRCSSQSGHNTVSWYQQALGQGPQFIFQYYREEENGRGNFPPRFSGLQFPNYSSELNVNALELDDSALYLCASSLELTMNTEAFFGQGTRLTVV.

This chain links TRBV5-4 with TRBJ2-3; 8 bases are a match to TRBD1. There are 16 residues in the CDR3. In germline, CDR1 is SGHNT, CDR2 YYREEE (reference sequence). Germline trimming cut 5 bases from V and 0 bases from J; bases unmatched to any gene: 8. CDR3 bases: TGTGCCAGCAGTCTTCTCTACAGGGGGAGCACAGATACGCAGTATTTT. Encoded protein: CASSLLYRGSTDTQYF.

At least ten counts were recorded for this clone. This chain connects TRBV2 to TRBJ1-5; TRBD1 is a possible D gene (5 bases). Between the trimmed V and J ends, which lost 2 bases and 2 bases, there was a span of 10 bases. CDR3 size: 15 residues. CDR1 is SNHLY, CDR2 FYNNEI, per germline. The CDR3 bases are TGTGCCAGCAGTGAACAGCAGGGCGGCAATCAGCCCCAGCATTTT. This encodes CASSEQQGGNQPQHF. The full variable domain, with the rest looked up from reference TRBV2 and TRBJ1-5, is EPEVTQTPSHQVTQMGQEVILRCVPISNHLYFYWYRQILGQKVEFLVSFYNNEISEKSEIFDDQFSVERPDGSNFTLKIRSTKLEDSAMYFCASSEQQGGNQPQHFGDGTRLSIL.

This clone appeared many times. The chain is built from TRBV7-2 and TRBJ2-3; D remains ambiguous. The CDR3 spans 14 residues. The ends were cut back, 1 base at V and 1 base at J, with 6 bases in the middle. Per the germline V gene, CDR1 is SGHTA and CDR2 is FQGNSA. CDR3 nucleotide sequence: TGTGCCAGCAGCTTAGGTCAGGGCACAGATACGCAGTATTTT. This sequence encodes CASSLGQGTDTQYF.